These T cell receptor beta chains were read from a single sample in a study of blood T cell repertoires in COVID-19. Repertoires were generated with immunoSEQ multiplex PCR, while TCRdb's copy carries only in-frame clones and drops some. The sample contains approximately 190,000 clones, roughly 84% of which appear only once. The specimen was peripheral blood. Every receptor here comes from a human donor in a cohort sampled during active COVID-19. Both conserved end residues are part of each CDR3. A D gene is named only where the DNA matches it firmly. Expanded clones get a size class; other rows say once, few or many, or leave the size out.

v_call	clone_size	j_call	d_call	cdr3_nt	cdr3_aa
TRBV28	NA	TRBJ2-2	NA	TGTGCCAGCACCTCGGACTGGAACACCGGGGAGCTGTTTTTT	CASTSDWNTGELFF
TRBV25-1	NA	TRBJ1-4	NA	TGTGCCAGCAGTGAACAAGGATCCTTGGGGCCCCGTGATGAAAAACTGTTTTTT	CASSEQGSLGPRDEKLFF
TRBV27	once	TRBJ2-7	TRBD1	TGTGCCAGCTATAGACAGGGGGCTGGACCATCCTACGAGCAGTACTTC	CASYRQGAGPSYEQYF
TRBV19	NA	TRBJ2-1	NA	TGTGCCAGTAGTATACCAGGGCCCTACAATGAGCAGTTCTTC	CASSIPGPYNEQFF
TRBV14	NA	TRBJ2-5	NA	TGTGCCAGCAGCCAACAACAGGGCCAAGAGACCCAGTACTTC	CASSQQQGQETQYF
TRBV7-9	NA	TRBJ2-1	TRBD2	TGTGCCAGCAGTTCACCCGGGACTAGATTGTTCTTC	CASSSPGTRLFF
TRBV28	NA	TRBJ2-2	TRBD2	TGTGCCAGCCAACCCCCCCCCTCAGCGGGAGGTCGGGGGGAGCTGTTTTTT	CASQPPPSAGGRGELFF
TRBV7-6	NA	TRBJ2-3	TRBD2	TGTGCCAGCAGCAGGACTAGCGGGAGCTACACAGATACGCAGTATTTT	CASSRTSGSYTDTQYF
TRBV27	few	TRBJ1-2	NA	TGTGCCAGCAGTTTAGGGGGGGCACGTGGCTACACCTTC	CASSLGGARGYTF
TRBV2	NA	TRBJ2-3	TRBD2	TGTGCCAGCAGTATTGGACTAGTTTTCCGCACAGATACGCAGTATTTT	CASSIGLVFRTDTQYF
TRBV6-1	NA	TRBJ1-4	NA	TGTGCCAGCAGTGTTCTACTGGTCGCAACTAATGAAAAACTGTTTTTT	CASSVLLVATNEKLFF
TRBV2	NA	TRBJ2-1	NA	TGTGCCAGCAGTGACCGGTTTATCTACAATGAGCAGTTCTTC	CASSDRFIYNEQFF
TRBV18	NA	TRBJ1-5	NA	TGTGCCAGCTCACCAAATCCGCAGGGCGTCAATCAGCCCCAGCATTTT	CASSPNPQGVNQPQHF
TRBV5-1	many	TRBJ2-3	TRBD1	TGCGCCAGCAGATCCGGACAGGTTAGCACAGATACGCAGTATTTT	CASRSGQVSTDTQYF
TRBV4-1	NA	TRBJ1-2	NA	TGCGCCAGCAGCCAAGAGCCACAGGCAATCCAAGGCTACACCTTC	CASSQEPQAIQGYTF
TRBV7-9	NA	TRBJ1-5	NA	TGTGCCAGCAGCCTAGGCGTTAATCAGCCCCAGCATTTT	CASSLGVNQPQHF
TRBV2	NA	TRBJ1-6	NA	TGTGCCAGCAGTGAAAGCGGACGGACGAATAATTCACCCCTCCACTTT	CASSESGRTNNSPLHF
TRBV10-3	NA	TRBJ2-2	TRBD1	TGTGCCATCAGCATATGGACAGGGGCAGGGGACACCGGGGAGCTGTTTTTT	CAISIWTGAGDTGELFF
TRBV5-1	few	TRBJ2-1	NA	TGCGCCAGCAGCAGCCGACTAGGCGTAGATGAGCAGTTCTTC	CASSSRLGVDEQFF
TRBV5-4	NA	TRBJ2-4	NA	TGTGCCAGCAGCTTCGGACATTTGGGGAACAAAAACATTCAGTACTTC	CASSFGHLGNKNIQYF
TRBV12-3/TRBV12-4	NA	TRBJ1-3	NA	TGTGCCAGCAGGGAGGAATTTGGAAACACCATATATTTT	CASREEFGNTIYF
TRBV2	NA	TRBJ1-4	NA	TGTGCCAGCAGGGAGGCAGACGAAAAACTGTTTTTT	CASREADEKLFF
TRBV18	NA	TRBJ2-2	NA	TGTGCCAGCTCACCACCGGCTAGGACCGGGGAGCTGTTTTTT	CASSPPARTGELFF
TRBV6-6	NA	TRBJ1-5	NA	TGTGCCAGCAGTTCAAGACAGCTCAACAATCAGCCCCAGCATTTT	CASSSRQLNNQPQHF
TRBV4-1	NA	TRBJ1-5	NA	TGCGCCAGCAGCCAAACAACCGGGGAGAGGTACAATCAGCCCCAGCATTTT	CASSQTTGERYNQPQHF
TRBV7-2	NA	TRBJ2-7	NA	TGTGCCAGCAGCCACGAGCACTTCCGATCGGCGGGTGCCGACTTC	CASSHEHFRSAGADF
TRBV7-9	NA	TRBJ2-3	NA	TGTGCCAGCAGCTTAAAATACAGGGTATCGGATACGCAGTATTTT	CASSLKYRVSDTQYF
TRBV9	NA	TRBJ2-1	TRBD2	TGTGCCAGCAGCGTAGGGGCTAGCGGGGGGGTTTACAATGAGCAGTTCTTC	CASSVGASGGVYNEQFF
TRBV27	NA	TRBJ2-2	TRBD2	TGTGCCAGCCTGCTAGCGGGATCGGGGGAGCTGTTTTTT	CASLLAGSGELFF
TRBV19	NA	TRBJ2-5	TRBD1	TGTGCCAGTAGTATAGGACAGGGGGAGACCCAGTACTTC	CASSIGQGETQYF